This T cell receptor beta chain was documented in a study of control samples from healthy donors and cancer patients. Some clones are missing from TCRdb's copy, which holds only in-frame ones; the method was immunoSEQ multiplex PCR. The sample records 150,000 to 200,000 clones, around 87% being singletons. Trimming took off 0 bases at V and 3 bases at J, with 7 bases between the two ends. The CDR3 is 13 amino acids. The germline gives CDR1 SGHKS, CDR2 YYEKEE (reference sequence). In regard to this clone: Other DNA sequences in this sample translate to the same CDR3.

The specimen was blood. This clonotype originated in a woman aged 45-60 years in good health. J is TRBJ2-7 and V is TRBV5-5; D is undetermined. The CDR3 sequence: CASSLVGSYEQYF. DNA for the CDR3: TGTGCCAGCAGCTTGGTGGGCAGCTACGAGCAGTACTTC.